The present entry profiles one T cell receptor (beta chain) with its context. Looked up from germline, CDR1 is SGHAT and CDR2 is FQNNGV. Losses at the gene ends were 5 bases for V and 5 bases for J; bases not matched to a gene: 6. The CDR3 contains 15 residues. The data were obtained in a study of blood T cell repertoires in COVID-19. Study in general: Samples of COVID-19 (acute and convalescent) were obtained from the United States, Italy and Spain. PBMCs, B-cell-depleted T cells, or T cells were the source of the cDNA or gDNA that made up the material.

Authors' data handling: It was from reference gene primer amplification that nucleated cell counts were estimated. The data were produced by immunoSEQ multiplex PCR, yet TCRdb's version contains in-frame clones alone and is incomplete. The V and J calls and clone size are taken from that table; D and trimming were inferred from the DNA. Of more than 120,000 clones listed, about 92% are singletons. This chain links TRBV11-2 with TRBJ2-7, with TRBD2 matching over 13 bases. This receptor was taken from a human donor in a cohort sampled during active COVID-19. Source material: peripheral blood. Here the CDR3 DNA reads TGTGCCAGCAGCACTAGCGGGGGGGCGCGGAACGAGCAGTACTTC. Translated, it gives CASSTSGGARNEQYF.